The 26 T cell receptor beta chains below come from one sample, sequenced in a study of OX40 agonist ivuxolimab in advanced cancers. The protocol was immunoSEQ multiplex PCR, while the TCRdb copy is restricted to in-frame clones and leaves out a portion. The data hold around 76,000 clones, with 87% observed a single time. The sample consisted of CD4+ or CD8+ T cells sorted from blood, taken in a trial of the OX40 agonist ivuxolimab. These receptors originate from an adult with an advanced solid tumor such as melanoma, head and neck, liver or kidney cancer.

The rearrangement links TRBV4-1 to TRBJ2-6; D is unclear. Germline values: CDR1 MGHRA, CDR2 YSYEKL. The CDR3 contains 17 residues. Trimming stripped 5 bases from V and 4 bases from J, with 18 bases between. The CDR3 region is CASSARSSGSGANVLTF. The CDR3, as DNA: TGCGCCAGCAGCGCCAGGTCCTCCGGGTCCGGGGCCAACGTCCTGACTTTC.

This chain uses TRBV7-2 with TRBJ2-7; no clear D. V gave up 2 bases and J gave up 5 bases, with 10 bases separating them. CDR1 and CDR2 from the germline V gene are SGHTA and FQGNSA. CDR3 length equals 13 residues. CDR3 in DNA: TGTGCCAGCAGCTTACGAACTCTAAACGAGCAGTACTTC. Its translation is CASSLRTLNEQYF.

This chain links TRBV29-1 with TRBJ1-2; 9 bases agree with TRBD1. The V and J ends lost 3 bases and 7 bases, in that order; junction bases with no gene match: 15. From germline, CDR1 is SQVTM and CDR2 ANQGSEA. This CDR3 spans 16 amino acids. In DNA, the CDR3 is TGCAGCGTTGATGTGGGACAGGGTCCCTCGAATGCTGGCTACACCTTC. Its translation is CSVDVGQGPSNAGYTF. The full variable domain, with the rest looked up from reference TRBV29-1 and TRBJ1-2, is SAVISQKPSRDICQRGTSLTIQCQVDSQVTMMFWYRQQPGQSLTLIATANQGSEATYESGFVIDKFPISRPNLTFSTLTVSNMSPEDSSIYLCSVDVGQGPSNAGYTFGSGTRLTVV.

This chain's CDR3 is CASSGGLAHNEQFF. The CDR3 nucleotides are TGTGCCAGCAGCGGCGGACTAGCCCACAATGAGCAGTTCTTC. The V call is TRBV14, the J call TRBJ2-1; 8 positions agree with TRBD2. CDR3 length: 14 amino acids. J gave up 5 bases and V 5 bases, and 5 bases lay outside the gene matches. Germline lookup yields CDR1 SGHDN and CDR2 FVKESK.

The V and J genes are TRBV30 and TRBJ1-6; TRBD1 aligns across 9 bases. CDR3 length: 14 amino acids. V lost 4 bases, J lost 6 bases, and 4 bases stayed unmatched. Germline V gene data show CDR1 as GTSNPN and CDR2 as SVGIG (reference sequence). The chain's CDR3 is CAWTRDRVNSPLHF. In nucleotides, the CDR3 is TGTGCCTGGACCCGGGACAGGGTTAATTCACCCCTCCACTTT.

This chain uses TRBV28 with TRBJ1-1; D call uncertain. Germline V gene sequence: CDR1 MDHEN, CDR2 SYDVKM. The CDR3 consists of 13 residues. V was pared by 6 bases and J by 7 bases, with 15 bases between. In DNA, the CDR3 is TGTGCCAGCAGCTTGAGGTCCTTGGTTGAAGCTTTCTTT. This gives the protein CASSLRSLVEAFF.

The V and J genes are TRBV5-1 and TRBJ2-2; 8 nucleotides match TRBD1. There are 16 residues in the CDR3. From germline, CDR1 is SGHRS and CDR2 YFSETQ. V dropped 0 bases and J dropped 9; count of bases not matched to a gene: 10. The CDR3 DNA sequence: TGCGCCAGCAGCTTGGGCACTCGTCAGGGGGCCCGGGAGCTGTTTTTT. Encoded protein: CASSLGTRQGARELFF.

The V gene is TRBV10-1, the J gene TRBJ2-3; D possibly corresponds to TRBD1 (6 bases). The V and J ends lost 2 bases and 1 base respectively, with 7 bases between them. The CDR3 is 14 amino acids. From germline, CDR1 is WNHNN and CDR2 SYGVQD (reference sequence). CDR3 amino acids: CASSEAGGTDTQYF. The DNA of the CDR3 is TGCGCCAGCAGTGAGGCAGGGGGCACAGATACGCAGTATTTT.

Written as DNA, the CDR3 is TGTGCCAGCTCACCCGAGGGTAGGACCCAGTACTTC. Its protein is CASSPEGRTQYF. The gene calls are TRBV18 and TRBJ2-5; a possible D gene is TRBD2 (5 bases). Looked up from germline, CDR1 is KGHSH and CDR2 is LQKENI. The CDR3 totals 12 residues. The ends were cut back, 3 bases at V and 7 bases at J, with 9 bases in the middle.

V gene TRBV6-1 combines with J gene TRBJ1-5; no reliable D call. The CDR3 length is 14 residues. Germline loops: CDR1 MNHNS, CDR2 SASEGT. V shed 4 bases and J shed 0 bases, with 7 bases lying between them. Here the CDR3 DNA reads TGTGCCAGCAGTGCACAGAATAGCAATCAGCCCCAGCATTTT. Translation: CASSAQNSNQPQHF.

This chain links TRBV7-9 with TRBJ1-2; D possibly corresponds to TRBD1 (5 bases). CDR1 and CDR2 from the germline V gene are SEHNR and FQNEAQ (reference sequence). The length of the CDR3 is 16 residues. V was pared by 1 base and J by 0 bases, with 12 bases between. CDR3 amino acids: CASSLGGTTANYGYTF. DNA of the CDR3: TGTGCCAGCAGCTTAGGCGGGACGACAGCTAACTATGGCTACACCTTC.

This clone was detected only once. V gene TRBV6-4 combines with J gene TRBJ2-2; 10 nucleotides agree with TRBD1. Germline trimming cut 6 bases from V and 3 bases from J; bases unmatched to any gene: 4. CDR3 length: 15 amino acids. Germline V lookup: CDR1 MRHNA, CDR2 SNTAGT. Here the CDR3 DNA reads TGTGCCAGCAGCAGGGACAGGGGATACACCGGGGAGCTGTTTTTT. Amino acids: CASSRDRGYTGELFF.

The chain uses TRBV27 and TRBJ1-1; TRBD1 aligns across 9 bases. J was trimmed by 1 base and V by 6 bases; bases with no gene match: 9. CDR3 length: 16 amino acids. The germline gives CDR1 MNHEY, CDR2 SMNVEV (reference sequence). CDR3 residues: CASSLNRGHRNTEAFF. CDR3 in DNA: TGTGCCAGCAGCCTTAACAGGGGGCATCGGAACACTGAAGCTTTCTTT.

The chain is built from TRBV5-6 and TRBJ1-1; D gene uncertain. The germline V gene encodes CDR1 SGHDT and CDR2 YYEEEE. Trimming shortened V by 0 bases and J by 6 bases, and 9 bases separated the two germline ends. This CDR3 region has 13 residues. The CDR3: CASSLGPRAEAFF. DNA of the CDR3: TGTGCCAGCAGCTTGGGACCGAGGGCTGAAGCTTTCTTT.

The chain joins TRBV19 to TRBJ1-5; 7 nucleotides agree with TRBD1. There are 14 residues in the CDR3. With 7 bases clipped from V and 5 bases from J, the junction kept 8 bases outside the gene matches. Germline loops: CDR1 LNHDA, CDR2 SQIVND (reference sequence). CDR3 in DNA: TGTGCCAGTACCGTGGAACAGGGGTATCAGCCCCAGCATTTT. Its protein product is CASTVEQGYQPQHF.

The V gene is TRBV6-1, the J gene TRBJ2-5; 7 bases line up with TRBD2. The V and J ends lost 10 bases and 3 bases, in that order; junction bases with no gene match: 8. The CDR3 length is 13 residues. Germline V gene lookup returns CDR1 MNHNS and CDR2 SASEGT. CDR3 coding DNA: TGTGCCACCAGGGTCCGGGGGGAAGAGACCCAGTACTTC. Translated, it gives CATRVRGEETQYF.

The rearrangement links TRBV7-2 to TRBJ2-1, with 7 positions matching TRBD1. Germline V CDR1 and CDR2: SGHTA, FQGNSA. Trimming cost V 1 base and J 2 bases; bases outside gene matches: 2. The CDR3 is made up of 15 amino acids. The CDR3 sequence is CASSLEGTAYNEQFF. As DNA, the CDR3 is TGTGCCAGCAGCTTAGAAGGGACAGCCTACAATGAGCAGTTCTTC.

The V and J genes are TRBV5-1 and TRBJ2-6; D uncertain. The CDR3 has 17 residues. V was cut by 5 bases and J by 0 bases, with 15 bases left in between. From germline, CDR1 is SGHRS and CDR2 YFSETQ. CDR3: CASSAVQVISGANVLTF. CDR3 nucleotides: TGCGCCAGCAGTGCAGTCCAGGTTATCTCTGGGGCCAACGTCCTGACTTTC. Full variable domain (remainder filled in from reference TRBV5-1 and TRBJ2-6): KAGVTQTPRYLIKTRGQQVTLSCSPISGHRSVSWYQQTPGQGLQFLFEYFSETQRNKGNFPGRFSGRQFSNSRSEMNVSTLELGDSALYLCASSAVQVISGANVLTFGAGSRLTVL.

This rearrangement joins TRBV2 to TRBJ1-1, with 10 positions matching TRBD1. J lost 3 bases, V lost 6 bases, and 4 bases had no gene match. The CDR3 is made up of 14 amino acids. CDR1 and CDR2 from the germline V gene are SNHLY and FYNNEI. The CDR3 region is CASSVGQGHTEAFF. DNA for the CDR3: TGTGCCAGCAGCGTGGGACAGGGGCACACTGAAGCTTTCTTT.

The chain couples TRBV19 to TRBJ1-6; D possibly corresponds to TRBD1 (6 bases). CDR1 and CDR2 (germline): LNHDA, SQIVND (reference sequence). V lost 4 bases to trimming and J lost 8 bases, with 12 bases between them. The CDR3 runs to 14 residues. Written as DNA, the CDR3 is TGTGCCAGTAGTACCACAGGGTCTGATTCACCCCTCCACTTT. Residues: CASSTTGSDSPLHF.

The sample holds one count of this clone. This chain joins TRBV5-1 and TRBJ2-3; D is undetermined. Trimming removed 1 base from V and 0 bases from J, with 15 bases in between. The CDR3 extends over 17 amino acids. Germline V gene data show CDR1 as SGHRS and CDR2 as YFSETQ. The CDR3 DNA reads TGCGCCAGCAGCTTGATGGGCTGGGCGGCGAGCACAGATACGCAGTATTTT. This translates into CASSLMGWAASTDTQYF.

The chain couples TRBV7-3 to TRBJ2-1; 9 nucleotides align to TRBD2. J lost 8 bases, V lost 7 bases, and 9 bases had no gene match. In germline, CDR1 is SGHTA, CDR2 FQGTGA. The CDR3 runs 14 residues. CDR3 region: CASNPSGTSYEQFF. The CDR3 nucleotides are TGTGCCAGCAACCCTTCCGGGACTAGCTATGAGCAGTTCTTC.

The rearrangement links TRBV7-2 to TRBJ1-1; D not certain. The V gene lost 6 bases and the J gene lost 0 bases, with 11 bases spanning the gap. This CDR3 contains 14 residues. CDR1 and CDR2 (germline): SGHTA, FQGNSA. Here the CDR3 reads CASSSLNMNTEAFF. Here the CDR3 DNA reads TGTGCCAGCAGTTCACTAAACATGAACACTGAAGCTTTCTTT.

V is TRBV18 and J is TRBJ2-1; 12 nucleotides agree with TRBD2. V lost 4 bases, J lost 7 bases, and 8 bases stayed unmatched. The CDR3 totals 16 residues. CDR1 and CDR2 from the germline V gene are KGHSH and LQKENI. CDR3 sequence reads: CASSLSLAGGRNEQFF. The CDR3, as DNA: TGTGCCAGCTCACTCTCACTAGCGGGGGGACGGAATGAGCAGTTCTTC.

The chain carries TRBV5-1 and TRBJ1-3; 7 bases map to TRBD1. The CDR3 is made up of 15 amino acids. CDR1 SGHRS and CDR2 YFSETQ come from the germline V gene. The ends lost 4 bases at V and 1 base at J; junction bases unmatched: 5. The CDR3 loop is CASSPQGSSGNTIYF. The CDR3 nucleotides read TGCGCCAGCAGCCCACAGGGGTCTTCTGGAAACACCATATATTTT.

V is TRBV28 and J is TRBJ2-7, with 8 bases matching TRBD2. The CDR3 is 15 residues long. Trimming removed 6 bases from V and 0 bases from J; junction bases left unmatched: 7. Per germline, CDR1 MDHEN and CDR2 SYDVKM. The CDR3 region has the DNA TGTGCCAGCAGCCTTTCCGGGACTAGCTCCTACGAGCAGTACTTC. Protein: CASSLSGTSSYEQYF. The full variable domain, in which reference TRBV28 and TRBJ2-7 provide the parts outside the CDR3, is DVKVTQSSRYLVKRTGEKVFLECVQDMDHENMFWYRQDPGLGLRLIYFSYDVKMKEKGDIPEGYSVSREKKERFSLILESASTNQTSMYLCASSLSGTSSYEQYFGPGTRLTVT.